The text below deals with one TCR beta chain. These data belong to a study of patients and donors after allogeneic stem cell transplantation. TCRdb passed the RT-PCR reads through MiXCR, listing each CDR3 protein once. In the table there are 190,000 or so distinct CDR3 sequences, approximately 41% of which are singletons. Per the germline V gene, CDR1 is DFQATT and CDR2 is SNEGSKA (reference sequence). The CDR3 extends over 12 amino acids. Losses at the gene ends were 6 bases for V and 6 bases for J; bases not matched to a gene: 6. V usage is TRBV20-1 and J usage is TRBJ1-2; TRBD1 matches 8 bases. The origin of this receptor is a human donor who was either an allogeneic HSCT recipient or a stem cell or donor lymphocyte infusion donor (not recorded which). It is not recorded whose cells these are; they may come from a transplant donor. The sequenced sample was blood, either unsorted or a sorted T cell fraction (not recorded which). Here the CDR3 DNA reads TGCAGTGCCCGGGAGACAGGGGATGGCTACACCTTC. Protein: CSARETGDGYTF.